This T cell receptor delta chain was documented in a study of fetal and pediatric gammadelta thymocytes (dated by TCRdb to the early 2020s). General notes on the study: To strengthen a single-cell study of gammadelta thymocyte development, the researchers used bulk gammadelta thymocyte repertoires that mixed previously published data with newly generated, unpublished data. Bulk TCR repertoire data were included to raise the number of subjects and reinforce the CDR3 publicity analysis. Bulk gammadelta thymocyte repertoires combined previously published data (refs 27,28) with unpublished data. The set of bulk gammadelta thymocyte repertoires included some ten subjects in total: 3 fetal thymus donors and 7 pediatric thymus donors. The investigation overall reported the following: Fetal gammadelta thymocyte repertoires were previously reported to be enriched for TRDV2, TRGV8 and TRGV9 usage, low N additions and public CDR3s compared with post-natal repertoires.

In Singapore, elective pregnancy terminations performed for socio-psychological reasons at 14 to 22 weeks estimated gestational age were the source of the fetal thymuses. Every fetus was judged structurally normal, both by ultrasound before the termination and by gross morphological examination after the termination. Thymocytes were stained with Zombie NIR viability dye plus antibodies to CD3 (UCHT1), TCRgammadelta (11F2), TCRVgamma9 (IMMU360) and TCRVdelta2 (IMMU389). TRD and TRG CDR3 repertoires were generated in bulk, separately, from sorted Vgamma9Vdelta2 and nonVgamma9Vdelta2 gammadelta thymocytes obtained from human fetal and pediatric thymuses. Thymic cell suspensions were prepared from fetal and post-natal thymuses as described previously. Vgamma9Vdelta2 thymocytes were sorted as cells that were CD3+ gammadeltaTCR+ Vgamma9+ Vdelta2+. A FACS Aria III cell sorter (BD Biosciences) was used to carry out the cell sorting.

Concerning this clone itself: This clone's antigen is unknown. A far larger clone is one base from this, pointing to a likely read error. This CDR3 is also generated by other DNA sequences in the sample.

The CDR3 sequence holds 16 residues, the cysteine and phenylalanine included. Only the CDR3 DNA is retained, 48 bases long and in frame from the first base. The germline V gene supplies CDR1 GEAIGNYY and CDR2 EKD. The instrument was an Illumina MiSeq. The paper's data handling went like this. To analyze publicity, the Vgamma9Vdelta2 and nonVgamma9Vdelta2 bulk CDR3 files from each subject were merged so that every subject had one combined repertoire. CDR3 publicity was given a score from 0 to 19 by checking each amino acid sequence across 9 single-cell datasets and roughly eleven bulk repertoires with base R and dplyr. TCRdb processed the public reads again with the CATT caller, after which rows with matching DNA were combined. The V and J calls, along with clone size, are taken from TCRdb and not from the paper's own processing. This sample is represented by about 590 delta-chain clones; 25% to 35% of them were singletons. The ten most abundant clones make up 24% of the sample.

The chain employs TRDV2 and TRDJ3; TRDD3 matches 9 bases in the middle. The J gene is absent in TCRdb and was assigned here via DNA matching to germline. Sequenced input: Vgamma9Vdelta2 gamma-delta T cells from the thymus. The intended sense of this specimen's cell subset or site label: sorted CD3+gammadeltaTCR+Vgamma9+Vdelta2+ thymocytes. The origin of this receptor is a human fetus. DNA sequence: TGTGCCTGTGACACTGGGGGATATTGGGACACCCGTCAGATGTTTTTC. This is translated as CACDTGGYWDTRQMFF.